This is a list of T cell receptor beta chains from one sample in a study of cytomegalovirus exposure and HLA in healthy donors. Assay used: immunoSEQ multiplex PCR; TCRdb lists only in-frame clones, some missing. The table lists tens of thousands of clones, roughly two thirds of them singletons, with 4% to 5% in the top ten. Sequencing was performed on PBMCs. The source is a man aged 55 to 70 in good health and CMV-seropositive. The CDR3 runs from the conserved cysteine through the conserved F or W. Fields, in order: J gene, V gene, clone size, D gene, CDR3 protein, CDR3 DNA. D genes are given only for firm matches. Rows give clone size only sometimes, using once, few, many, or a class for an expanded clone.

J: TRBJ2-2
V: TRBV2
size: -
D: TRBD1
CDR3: CASRGTGTYTGELFF
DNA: TGTGCCAGCAGGGGGACAGGGACCTACACCGGGGAGCTGTTTTTT

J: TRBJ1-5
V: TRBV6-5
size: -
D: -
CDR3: CASSYSSGGQPQHF
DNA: TGTGCCAGCAGTTACTCATCGGGGGGCCAGCCCCAGCATTTT

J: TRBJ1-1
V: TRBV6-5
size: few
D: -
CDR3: CASRSMNTEAFF
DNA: TGTGCCAGCAGGAGCATGAACACTGAAGCTTTCTTT

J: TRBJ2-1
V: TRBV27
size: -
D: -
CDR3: CASSFWPSGHNEQFF
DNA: TGTGCCAGCAGTTTCTGGCCAAGCGGCCACAATGAGCAGTTCTTC

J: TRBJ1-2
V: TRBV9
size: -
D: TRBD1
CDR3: CASMRTGYGYTF
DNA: TGTGCCAGCATGAGGACAGGTTATGGCTACACCTTC

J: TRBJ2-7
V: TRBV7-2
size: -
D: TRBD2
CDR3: CASGSGTSGVRVGVVQYF
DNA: TGTGCCAGCGGATCCGGGACTAGCGGGGTTCGAGTTGGAGTAGTCCAGTACTTC

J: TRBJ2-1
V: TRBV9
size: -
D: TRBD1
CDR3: CASSPSDRGEQFF
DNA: TGTGCCAGCAGCCCATCGGACAGGGGAGAGCAGTTCTTC

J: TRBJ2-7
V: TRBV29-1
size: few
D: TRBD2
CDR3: CSVEVSLPPGLAGGASYEQYF
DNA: TGCAGCGTTGAAGTCTCACTGCCCCCGGGACTAGCGGGGGGAGCCTCCTACGAGCAGTACTTC

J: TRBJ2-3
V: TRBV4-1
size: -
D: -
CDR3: CASSHPQDTQYF
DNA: TGCGCCAGCAGCCATCCCCAGGATACGCAGTATTTT

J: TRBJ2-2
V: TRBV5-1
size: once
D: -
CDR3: CASSSYDRNTGELFF
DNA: TGCGCCAGCAGCTCGTACGACAGAAACACCGGGGAGCTGTTTTTT

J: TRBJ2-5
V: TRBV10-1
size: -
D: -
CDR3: CASSDLTGQETQYF
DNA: TGCGCCAGCAGTGACCTGACAGGACAAGAGACCCAGTACTTC

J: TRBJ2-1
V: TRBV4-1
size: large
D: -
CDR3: CASSQEAQSSYNEQFF
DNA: TGCGCCAGCAGCCAAGAAGCGCAGAGCTCCTACAATGAGCAGTTCTTC

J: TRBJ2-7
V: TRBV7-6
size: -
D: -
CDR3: CASSPRGPYEQYF
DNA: TGTGCCAGCAGCCCCCGAGGGCCCTACGAGCAGTACTTC

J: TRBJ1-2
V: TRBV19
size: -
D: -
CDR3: CASSGTSDPNYGYTF
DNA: TGTGCCAGTAGCGGCACAAGCGATCCCAACTATGGCTACACCTTC

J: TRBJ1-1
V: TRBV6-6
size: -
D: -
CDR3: CASKTAHTEAFF
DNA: TGTGCCAGCAAGACAGCTCACACTGAAGCTTTCTTT

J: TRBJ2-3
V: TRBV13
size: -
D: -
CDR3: CASSAQRASTDTQYF
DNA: TGTGCCAGCAGCGCCCAGCGGGCCTCCACAGATACGCAGTATTTT

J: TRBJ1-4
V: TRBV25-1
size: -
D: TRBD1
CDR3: CASSAGTGGFDEKLFF
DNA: TGTGCCAGCAGTGCCGGGACAGGGGGCTTTGATGAAAAACTGTTTTTT

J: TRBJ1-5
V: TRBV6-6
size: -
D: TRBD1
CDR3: CASSLTGVNQPQHF
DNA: TGTGCCAGCAGTCTCACAGGGGTCAATCAGCCCCAGCATTTT

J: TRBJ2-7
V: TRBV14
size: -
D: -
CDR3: CASSPRQAGSYEQYF
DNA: TGTGCCAGCAGCCCACGGCAGGCCGGATCCTACGAGCAGTACTTC

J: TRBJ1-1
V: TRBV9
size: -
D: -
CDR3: CASSSGQNTEAFF
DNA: TGTGCCAGCAGCTCTGGACAGAACACTGAAGCTTTCTTT

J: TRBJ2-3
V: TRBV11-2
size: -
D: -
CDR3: CASSPPGADTQYF
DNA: TGTGCCAGCAGCCCCCCGGGAGCAGATACGCAGTATTTT

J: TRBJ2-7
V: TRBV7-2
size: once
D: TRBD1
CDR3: CASSLKGQGNFKQYF
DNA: TGTGCCAGCAGCTTAAAGGGACAGGGGAACTTCAAGCAGTACTTC

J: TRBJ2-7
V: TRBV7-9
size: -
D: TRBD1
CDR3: CASSQGARNEQYF
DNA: TGTGCCAGCAGCCAGGGGGCGAGGAACGAGCAGTACTTC

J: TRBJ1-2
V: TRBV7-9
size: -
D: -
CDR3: CTSSLVGSYGYTF
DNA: TGTACCAGCAGCTTAGTTGGGAGCTATGGCTACACCTTC

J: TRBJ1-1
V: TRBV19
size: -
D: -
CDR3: CASNSILIRGSANTEAFF
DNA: TGTGCCAGTAACTCCATTCTAATCAGGGGAAGCGCGAACACTGAAGCTTTCTTT

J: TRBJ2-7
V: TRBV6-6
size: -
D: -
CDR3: CASSPAGSYEQYF
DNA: TGTGCCAGCAGTCCCGCAGGGTCCTACGAGCAGTACTTC

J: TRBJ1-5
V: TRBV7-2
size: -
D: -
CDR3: CASSLVNSDSDKYNQPQHF
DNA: TGTGCCAGCAGCTTAGTGAATTCGGACAGCGATAAATATAATCAGCCCCAGCATTTT

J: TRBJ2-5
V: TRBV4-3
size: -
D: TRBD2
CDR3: CASSQGDGGGETQYF
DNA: TGCGCCAGCAGCCAAGGGGACGGGGGAGGGGAGACCCAGTACTTC

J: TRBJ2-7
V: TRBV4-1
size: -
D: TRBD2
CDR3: CASSQGGGAVYEQYF
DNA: TGCGCCAGCAGCCAAGGGGGAGGGGCCGTCTACGAGCAGTACTTC

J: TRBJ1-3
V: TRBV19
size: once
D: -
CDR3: CASTEGSLGSGNTIYF
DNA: TGTGCCAGTACGGAGGGCTCTCTAGGGTCCGGAAACACCATATATTTT

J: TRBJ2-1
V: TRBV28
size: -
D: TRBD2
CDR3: CASTEELAVYNEQFF
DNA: TGTGCCAGCACCGAGGAACTAGCGGTGTACAATGAGCAGTTCTTC

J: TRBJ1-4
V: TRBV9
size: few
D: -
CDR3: CASSGITGLHEKLFF
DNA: TGTGCCAGCAGCGGAATCACAGGGCTGCATGAAAAACTGTTTTTT

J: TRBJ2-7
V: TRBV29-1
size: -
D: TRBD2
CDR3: CSVEERGDHEQYF
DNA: TGCAGCGTTGAAGAGCGGGGGGACCACGAGCAGTACTTC

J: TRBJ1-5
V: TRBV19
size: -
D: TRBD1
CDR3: CASRNPQGVAGQPQHF
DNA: TGTGCCAGTAGAAACCCACAGGGGGTGGCGGGGCAGCCCCAGCATTTT

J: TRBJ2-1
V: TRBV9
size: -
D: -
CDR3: CASSPGGSYNEQFF
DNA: TGTGCCAGCAGCCCTGGCGGCTCCTACAATGAGCAGTTCTTC

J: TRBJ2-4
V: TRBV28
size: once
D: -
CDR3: CASSSLAEASDIQYF
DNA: TGTGCCAGCAGCTCACTGGCAGAGGCCAGTGACATTCAGTACTTC

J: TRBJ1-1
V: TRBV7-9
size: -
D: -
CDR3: CASSRQANTEAFF
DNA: TGTGCCAGCAGTCGACAGGCAAACACTGAAGCTTTCTTT

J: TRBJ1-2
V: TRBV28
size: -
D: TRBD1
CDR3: CASSLWTGSVLGGYTF
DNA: TGTGCCAGCAGTCTTTGGACAGGTTCGGTTTTGGGTGGCTACACCTTC

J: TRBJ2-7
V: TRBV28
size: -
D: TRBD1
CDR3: CASNTGTGYYEQYF
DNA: TGTGCCAGCAATACCGGGACAGGGTATTACGAGCAGTACTTC

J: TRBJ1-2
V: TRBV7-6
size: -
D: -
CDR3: CASSPFGEGYTF
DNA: TGTGCCAGCAGCCCATTTGGGGAGGGCTACACCTTC

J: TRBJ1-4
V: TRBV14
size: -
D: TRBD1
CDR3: CASSQAGQGRANEKLFF
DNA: TGTGCCAGCAGCCAAGCCGGACAGGGGAGGGCTAATGAAAAACTGTTTTTT

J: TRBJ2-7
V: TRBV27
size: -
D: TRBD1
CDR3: CASTPTGPAAYEQYF
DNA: TGTGCCAGCACCCCGACAGGGCCAGCGGCCTACGAGCAGTACTTC

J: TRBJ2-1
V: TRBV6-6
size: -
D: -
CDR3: CASSFPLGGNEQFF
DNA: TGTGCCAGCAGTTTCCCACTCGGGGGCAATGAGCAGTTCTTC

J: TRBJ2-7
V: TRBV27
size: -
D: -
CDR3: CASSHGVSYEQYF
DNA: TGTGCCAGCAGTCACGGGGTGTCGTACGAGCAGTACTTC

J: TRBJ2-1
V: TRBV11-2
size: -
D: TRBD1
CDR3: CASSLASGGVNEQFF
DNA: TGTGCCAGCAGCTTAGCCTCAGGGGGCGTGAATGAGCAGTTCTTC

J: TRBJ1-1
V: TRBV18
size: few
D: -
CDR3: CASSRAGWDTEAFF
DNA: TGTGCCAGCTCCCGGGCGGGCTGGGACACTGAAGCTTTCTTT

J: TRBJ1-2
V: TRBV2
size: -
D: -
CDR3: CASRLDRRTYGYTF
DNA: TGTGCCAGCAGGTTAGACAGACGAACTTATGGCTACACCTTC

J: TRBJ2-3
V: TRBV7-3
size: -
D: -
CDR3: CASSSTRTSTDTQYF
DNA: TGTGCCAGCAGCTCTACACGGACTAGCACAGATACGCAGTATTTT

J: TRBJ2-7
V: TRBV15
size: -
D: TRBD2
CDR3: CATSRDRAGTSRYEQYF
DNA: TGTGCCACCAGCAGAGATAGGGCCGGGACTAGTCGTTACGAGCAGTACTTC